These T cell receptor beta chains were read from a single sample in a study of T cell responses to AZD1222 COVID-19 vaccine. Here immunoSEQ multiplex PCR was the method, and the copy in TCRdb shows in-frame clones only, minus some. The sample lists some 160,000 clones, about 88% seen once, with more than 5.5% in the top ten. Sequences were derived from peripheral blood, sampled on day 0 of AZD1222 vaccination. The receptors were sampled from an adult in good health. CDR3s include the opening cysteine and the closing phenylalanine or tryptophan. D genes are given only for firm matches. Expanded clones get a size class; other rows say once, few or many, or leave the size out.

cdr3_length j_call v_call d_call clone_size cdr3_nt cdr3_aa
14 TRBJ2-7 TRBV28 TRBD2 NA TGTGCCAGCAGTGAGGGACTAGCCTACTACGAGCAGTACTTC CASSEGLAYYEQYF
12 TRBJ1-1 TRBV28 NA NA TGTGCCAGCAATATCATGAACACTGAAGCTTTCTTT CASNIMNTEAFF
14 TRBJ1-6 TRBV7-3 NA NA TGTGCCAGCAGCGGACAGATAAACAAATCACCCCTCCACTTT CASSGQINKSPLHF
18 TRBJ2-1 TRBV21-1 NA NA TGTGCCAGCAGCAAAGAGGCTCCTAGCGGAACCCCACACAATGAGCAGTTCTTC CASSKEAPSGTPHNEQFF
12 TRBJ1-4 TRBV24-1 NA NA TGTGCCACCAGTGATTTGAATGAAAAACTGTTTTTT CATSDLNEKLFF
13 TRBJ1-1 TRBV19 NA NA TGTGCCAGTAGTATGACTCTACGGACGGAAGCTTTCTTT CASSMTLRTEAFF
16 TRBJ2-1 TRBV30 NA NA TGTGCCTGGAGTGGACTGCCCGCTGCCTCCTACAATGAGCAGTTCTTC CAWSGLPAASYNEQFF
15 TRBJ2-6 TRBV3-1/TRBV3-2 TRBD1 NA TGTGCCAGCACAGGACAGGCCTCTGGGGCCAACGTCCTGACTTTC CASTGQASGANVLTF
15 TRBJ2-7 TRBV6-5 TRBD2 NA TGTGCCAGCAGTCCTCCCCCAGCGGGGACCTACGAGCAGTACTTC CASSPPPAGTYEQYF
15 TRBJ1-2 TRBV19 TRBD1 NA TGTGCCAGTAGTATAGTAGACAGGGTAGGCGTCGGCTACACCTTC CASSIVDRVGVGYTF
17 TRBJ2-3 TRBV7-8 TRBD2 once TGTGCCAGCAGCTCCATCCCCCGGGGGGGCGATACAGATACGCAGTATTTT CASSSIPRGGDTDTQYF
16 TRBJ1-2 TRBV6-5 NA NA TGTGCCAGCAGTTACTCCCCGCGGGCGCGAAACTATGGCTACACCTTC CASSYSPRARNYGYTF
16 TRBJ2-1 TRBV9 TRBD2 NA TGTGCCAGCAGCGTAGGAGGTAGCGGGGGGGCATATGAGCAGTTCTTC CASSVGGSGGAYEQFF
16 TRBJ1-5 TRBV7-5 NA NA TGTGCCAGAAGCTTAAGAAGTACAGGGGTACGCCAGGAGTGGCATTTT CARSLRSTGVRQEWHF
14 TRBJ1-5 TRBV7-9 TRBD1 NA TGTGCCAGCAGCACTACAGGGGGCAATCAGCCCCAGCATTTT CASSTTGGNQPQHF
12 TRBJ1-1 TRBV28 NA NA TGTGCCAGCAGTCTCCCCCGCACTGAAGCTTTCTTT CASSLPRTEAFF
14 TRBJ1-1 TRBV4-2 NA few TGTGCCAGCAGCCAAGCCCACCTGAACACTGAAGCTTTCTTT CASSQAHLNTEAFF
11 TRBJ2-1 TRBV28 NA NA TGTGCCAGCAGTTTGGGTAGCGCACAGTTCTTC CASSLGSAQFF
15 TRBJ2-3 TRBV7-2 TRBD2 NA TGTGCCAGCAGCTTAACGACTAGCAGCACAGATACGCAGTATTTT CASSLTTSSTDTQYF
15 TRBJ2-1 TRBV7-3 TRBD2 once TGTGCCAGCAGCTCTTCTAGCGGGCCGGACAATGAGCAGTTCTTC CASSSSSGPDNEQFF
13 TRBJ1-4 TRBV24-1 NA NA TGTGCCACCAGTGGGCCAGGGGATGAAAAACTGTTTTTT CATSGPGDEKLFF
15 TRBJ2-1 TRBV11-2 NA NA TGTGCCAGCAGCTTCGGGGATGCAGGGTACAATGAGCAGTTCTTC CASSFGDAGYNEQFF
14 TRBJ1-1 TRBV7-2 NA NA TGTGCCAGCAGCTTAGCCCCAGGGAACACTGAAGCTTTCTTT CASSLAPGNTEAFF
13 TRBJ2-1 TRBV6-2/TRBV6-3 NA NA TGTGCCAGCAGTTACCCCGTAGCAAATGAGCAGTTCTTC CASSYPVANEQFF
15 TRBJ1-2 TRBV7-2 TRBD1 NA TGTGCCAGCAGCTTATTGGGACAGGGGGCGCCGGGCTACACCTTC CASSLLGQGAPGYTF
14 TRBJ2-5 TRBV7-2 TRBD2 NA TGTGCCAGCAGTTATACTAGCGGGCAAGAGACCCAGTACTTC CASSYTSGQETQYF
14 TRBJ2-4 TRBV6-5 NA NA TGTGCCAGCAGTAGAGGGGAGGCCAAAAACATTCAGTACTTC CASSRGEAKNIQYF
16 TRBJ2-6 TRBV5-8 TRBD1 NA TGTGCCAGCAGCCGGGACAGGGTATTTGGGGCCAACGTCCTGACTTTC CASSRDRVFGANVLTF
17 TRBJ1-3 TRBV7-3 TRBD1 NA TGTGCCAGCAGCCCCCGGCCCCGGGACAGTTCTGGAAACACCATATATTTT CASSPRPRDSSGNTIYF
14 TRBJ2-2 TRBV5-8 NA NA TGTGCCAGCAGCTGGGGTCGTTACACCGGGGAGCTGTTTTTT CASSWGRYTGELFF
15 TRBJ2-4 TRBV18 NA once TGTGCCAGCTCTCGGGGGCAGGGGACCGGGGACATTCAGTACTTC CASSRGQGTGDIQYF
15 TRBJ1-1 TRBV25-1 NA NA TGTGCCAGCAGGCCTCGACAGGTCCGGGAGACTGAAGCTTTCTTT CASRPRQVRETEAFF
15 TRBJ1-1 TRBV6-2/TRBV6-3 NA NA TGTGCCAGCAGTTACAGGGGACTAATGAACACTGAAGCTTTCTTT CASSYRGLMNTEAFF
14 TRBJ1-1 TRBV4-3 NA NA TGCGCCAGCAGCCAAGCGGCGGAAGGCACTGAAGCTTTCTTT CASSQAAEGTEAFF
14 TRBJ2-3 TRBV2 NA NA TGTGCCAGCACGTGGGGGGTGCAGACAGATACGCAGTATTTT CASTWGVQTDTQYF
15 TRBJ1-6 TRBV4-1 TRBD1 NA TGCGCCAGCAGCCCGAGGACAGGGGGCCGTTCACCCCTCCACTTT CASSPRTGGRSPLHF
15 TRBJ1-1 TRBV27 NA NA TGTGCCAGCAGTGGGTACCGGGGGGTGAACACTGAAGCTTTCTTT CASSGYRGVNTEAFF
14 TRBJ2-7 TRBV6-6 NA NA TGTGCCAGCAGCCAGAACCTAGAGGCCCACGAGCAGTACTTC CASSQNLEAHEQYF
13 TRBJ1-4 TRBV2 NA NA TGTGCCAGCAATCAGGACTTAGGTGAAAAACTGTTTTTT CASNQDLGEKLFF
15 TRBJ1-1 TRBV19 TRBD1 NA TGTGCCAGTAGTCCTCGCACAGGGGGGAACACTGAAGCTTTCTTT CASSPRTGGNTEAFF
13 TRBJ2-7 TRBV7-2 NA NA TGTGCCAGCAGCTTCTACAGGAGGAACGAGCAGTACTTC CASSFYRRNEQYF
11 TRBJ1-2 TRBV20-1 NA NA TGCAGTGCCGTATCGTTCTATGGCTACACCTTC CSAVSFYGYTF
15 TRBJ1-1 TRBV28 TRBD1 NA TGTGCCAGCAGTCATAACAGGGGGCGAGGGACTGAAGCTTTCTTT CASSHNRGRGTEAFF
12 TRBJ1-3 TRBV6-2/TRBV6-3 NA NA TGTGCCAGCAGTTACTTAGAAGACACCATATATTTT CASSYLEDTIYF
13 TRBJ1-1 TRBV7-2 NA NA TGTGCCAGCAGCCAGCAGGTGGGCACTGAAGCTTTCTTT CASSQQVGTEAFF
11 TRBJ1-1 TRBV2 NA NA TGTGCCAGCAGGGCTAACACTGAAGCTTTCTTT CASRANTEAFF
13 TRBJ2-7 TRBV18 NA NA TGTGCCAATTCTCGGAAACAAGATTACGAGCAGTACTTC CANSRKQDYEQYF
15 TRBJ2-5 TRBV5-6 TRBD2 NA TGTGCCAGCAGCTTACTGGGGGGGAACCAAGAGACCCAGTACTTC CASSLLGGNQETQYF
14 TRBJ2-1 TRBV7-8 NA once TGTGCCAGCAGCACCAGAACAGGGTTAGGTTCCCCCGTCTTC CASSTRTGLGSPVF
14 TRBJ2-2 TRBV7-7 NA NA TGTGCCAGCAGCCCTACCGCGGACACCGGGGAGCTGTTTTTT CASSPTADTGELFF
12 TRBJ2-3 TRBV7-2 NA NA TGTGCCAGCAGCTTCTACACAGATACGCAGTATTTT CASSFYTDTQYF
16 TRBJ2-1 TRBV18 NA NA TGTGCCAGCTCACCCGACGGCGGACTAACTATAAATGAGCAGTTCTTC CASSPDGGLTINEQFF
15 TRBJ1-4 TRBV7-9 TRBD1 NA TGTGCCAGCAGCTTAGGGGACAGGGATAATGAAAAACTGTTTTTT CASSLGDRDNEKLFF
15 TRBJ2-7 TRBV6-5 NA NA TGTGCCAGCAGTTCCGGAGCTGGGGGCTCCTACGAGCAGTACTTC CASSSGAGGSYEQYF